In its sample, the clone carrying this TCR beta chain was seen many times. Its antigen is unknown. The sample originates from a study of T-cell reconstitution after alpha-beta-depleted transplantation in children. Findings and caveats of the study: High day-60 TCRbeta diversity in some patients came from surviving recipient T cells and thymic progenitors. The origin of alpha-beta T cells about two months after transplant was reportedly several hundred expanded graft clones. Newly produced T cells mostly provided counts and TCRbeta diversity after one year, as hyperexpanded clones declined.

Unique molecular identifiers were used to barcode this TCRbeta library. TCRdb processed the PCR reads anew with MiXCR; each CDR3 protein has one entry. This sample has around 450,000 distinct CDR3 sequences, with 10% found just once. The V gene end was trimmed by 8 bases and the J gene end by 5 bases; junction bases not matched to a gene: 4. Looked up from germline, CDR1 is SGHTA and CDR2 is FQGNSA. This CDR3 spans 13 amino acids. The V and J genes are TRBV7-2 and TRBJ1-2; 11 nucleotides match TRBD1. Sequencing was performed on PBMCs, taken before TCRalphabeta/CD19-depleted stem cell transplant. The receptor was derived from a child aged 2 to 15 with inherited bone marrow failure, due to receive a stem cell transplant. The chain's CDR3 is CASGQGATYGYTF. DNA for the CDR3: TGTGCCAGCGGACAGGGGGCCACATATGGCTACACCTTC.